This is a list of T cell receptor beta chains from one sample in a study of tumour-infiltrating T cells in Burkitt lymphoma. Some clones are missing from TCRdb's copy, which holds only in-frame ones; the method was immunoSEQ multiplex PCR. The sample records approximately 5,500 clones, less than 20% being singletons. The sequencing input was tumor tissue. Every receptor here comes from a human donor with diffuse large B-cell lymphoma. CDR3s include the opening cysteine and the closing phenylalanine or tryptophan. The D gene is left open where the match is weak. Clone size appears in some rows only: once, few, many, or a class for an expanded clone.

clone_size	d_call	j_call	v_call	cdr3_aa	cdr3_nt
few	NA	TRBJ1-2	TRBV30	CAWHYGPTGYTF	TGTGCCTGGCATTATGGCCCAACGGGCTACACCTTC
few	NA	TRBJ2-3	TRBV6-1	CASSAGESDTQYF	TGTGCCAGCAGTGCGGGGGAATCGGATACGCAGTATTTT
NA	TRBD2	TRBJ2-7	TRBV6-5	CASSLGLAGVGEQYF	TGTGCCAGCAGCCTAGGACTAGCGGGAGTTGGCGAGCAGTACTTC
few	TRBD1	TRBJ1-1	TRBV25-1	CASSVNRGGYAEAFF	TGTGCCAGCAGTGTAAACAGGGGCGGGTACGCTGAAGCTTTCTTT
few	TRBD2	TRBJ2-3	TRBV2	CASNVAGGITDTQYF	TGTGCCAGCAATGTGGCGGGAGGGATCACAGATACGCAGTATTTT
few	NA	TRBJ2-7	TRBV10-3	CAISESGYEQYF	TGTGCCATCAGTGAGTCGGGGTACGAGCAGTACTTC
few	NA	TRBJ2-5	TRBV7-3	CASSPGPQETQYF	TGTGCCAGCAGCCCGGGGCCCCAAGAGACCCAGTACTTC
few	TRBD1	TRBJ2-5	TRBV9	CASSVVGTGHGETQYF	TGTGCCAGCAGCGTAGTAGGGACAGGGCATGGAGAGACCCAGTACTTC
NA	TRBD1	TRBJ2-1	TRBV5-6	CASSLGTGDNEQFF	TGTGCCAGCAGCTTGGGGACAGGCGACAATGAGCAGTTCTTC
NA	NA	TRBJ1-2	TRBV6-1	CASLPDIGDGYTF	TGTGCCAGCCTGCCGGACATAGGGGATGGCTACACCTTC
NA	NA	TRBJ2-1	TRBV9	CASSVTAPYDEQFF	TGTGCCAGCAGCGTAACGGCGCCCTATGATGAGCAGTTCTTC
few	NA	TRBJ1-5	TRBV6-6	CASGKRQGNQPQHF	TGTGCCAGCGGGAAAAGGCAGGGTAATCAGCCCCAGCATTTT
few	TRBD2	TRBJ2-4	TRBV11-2	CASSLGSGGRAKNIQYF	TGTGCCAGCAGCTTAGGGAGCGGCGGGAGAGCCAAAAACATTCAGTACTTC
NA	TRBD1	TRBJ1-2	TRBV19	CASTLHGDSSYGYTF	TGTGCCAGTACCTTGCATGGGGACAGTTCTTATGGCTACACCTTC
few	NA	TRBJ2-2	TRBV7-8	CASSLFLLRGPNTGELFF	TGTGCCAGCAGCTTATTCCTTCTCCGGGGCCCGAACACCGGGGAGCTGTTTTTT
NA	NA	TRBJ1-3	TRBV9	CASSQSGFLGNTIYF	TGTGCCAGCAGCCAGAGCGGGTTTCTTGGAAACACCATATATTTT
NA	NA	TRBJ2-3	TRBV5-6	CASSWGRQGSDTQYF	TGTGCCAGCAGCTGGGGACGGCAGGGATCAGATACGCAGTATTTT
NA	NA	TRBJ2-7	TRBV11-2	CASSLGVYEQYF	TGTGCCAGCAGCTTAGGGGTCTACGAGCAGTACTTC
few	NA	TRBJ1-1	TRBV5-6	CASSLATVPMNTEAFF	TGTGCCAGCAGCTTGGCGACAGTGCCCATGAACACTGAAGCTTTCTTT
NA	NA	TRBJ2-1	TRBV6-6	CASSYRGGEQFF	TGTGCCAGCAGTTACAGGGGTGGCGAGCAGTTCTTC
few	NA	TRBJ1-4	TRBV20-1	CSALREKLFF	TGCAGTGCCCTCAGGGAAAAACTGTTTTTT
NA	TRBD2	TRBJ2-1	TRBV19	CASIAGGSSYNEQFF	TGTGCCAGTATAGCGGGGGGCAGCTCCTACAATGAGCAGTTCTTC
NA	TRBD2	TRBJ2-2	TRBV5-8	CASSSGTSRTGELFF	TGTGCCAGCAGTTCTGGGACTAGCCGGACCGGGGAGCTGTTTTTT
NA	TRBD2	TRBJ2-1	TRBV5-1	CASSLESGRANEQFF	TGCGCCAGCAGCTTGGAGAGCGGGAGGGCCAATGAGCAGTTCTTC
once	NA	TRBJ2-5	TRBV7-8	CASSLPPETQYF	TGTGCCAGCAGCTTACCCCCTGAGACCCAGTACTTC
few	NA	TRBJ2-1	TRBV9	CASSVRWENNEQFF	TGTGCCAGCAGCGTGAGGTGGGAAAACAATGAGCAGTTCTTC
few	NA	TRBJ1-1	TRBV27	CASSSRGQFSEAFF	TGTGCCAGCAGTAGTAGGGGTCAGTTCTCTGAAGCTTTCTTT
NA	NA	TRBJ2-7	TRBV5-4	CASSLAGAPYEQYF	TGTGCCAGCAGCTTGGCAGGGGCCCCATACGAGCAGTACTTC
NA	NA	TRBJ2-5	TRBV29-1	CSVGGDRKEQYF	TGCAGCGTTGGAGGAGACCGCAAGGAGCAGTACTTC
NA	NA	TRBJ2-5	TRBV5-1	CASSLVQQETQYF	TGCGCCAGCAGCTTGGTTCAACAAGAGACCCAGTACTTC
NA	NA	TRBJ2-2	TRBV7-7	CAGKEGTGELFF	TGTGCCGGGAAGGAGGGCACCGGGGAGCTGTTTTTT
once	NA	TRBJ2-5	TRBV19	CASSGSTETQYF	TGTGCCAGTAGTGGCAGCACGGAGACCCAGTACTTC
NA	TRBD1	TRBJ2-5	TRBV5-1	CASSIQDREETQYF	TGCGCCAGCAGCATCCAGGACAGGGAAGAGACCCAGTACTTC
NA	NA	TRBJ2-1	TRBV15	CATSRGNTGDEQFF	TGTGCCACCAGCAGAGGGAATACGGGGGACGAGCAGTTCTTC
few	NA	TRBJ2-3	TRBV5-4	CASSSPGTDTQYF	TGTGCCAGCAGTTCCCCGGGCACAGATACGCAGTATTTT
few	NA	TRBJ2-3	TRBV30	CAWSVWGGTDTQYF	TGTGCCTGGAGTGTGTGGGGGGGCACAGATACGCAGTATTTT
NA	TRBD2	TRBJ2-2	TRBV5-4	CASSLAGTSLGELFF	TGTGCCAGCAGCTTGGCCGGGACTAGCTTGGGGGAGCTGTTTTTT
few	NA	TRBJ2-6	TRBV15	CATSRDRRLGTNVLTF	TGTGCCACCAGCAGAGACAGGAGGTTGGGGACCAACGTCCTGACTTTC
few	NA	TRBJ1-1	TRBV27	CASSLTRQHTEAFF	TGTGCCAGCAGTTTAACCCGACAGCACACTGAAGCTTTCTTT
NA	NA	TRBJ2-1	TRBV7-8	CASTSGSMADEQFF	TGTGCCAGCACCTCGGGATCCATGGCGGATGAGCAGTTCTTC
NA	NA	TRBJ2-7	TRBV21-1	CASSKDPDTREGQYF	TGTGCCAGCAGCAAAGATCCTGACACTAGGGAGGGGCAGTACTTC
few	NA	TRBJ1-5	TRBV7-2	CASSLDSNQPQHF	TGTGCCAGCAGCCTAGATAGCAATCAGCCCCAGCATTTT
NA	NA	TRBJ1-4	TRBV5-1	CASSLDWIREKLFF	TGCGCCAGCAGCTTGGATTGGATCCGGGAAAAACTGTTTTTT
NA	TRBD2	TRBJ2-3	TRBV11-2	CASSLGLATDTQYF	TGTGCCAGCAGCTTAGGACTAGCAACAGATACGCAGTATTTT
few	TRBD1	TRBJ2-5	TRBV5-1	CASSLEGALGETQYF	TGCGCCAGCAGCTTAGAGGGGGCGCTTGGTGAGACCCAGTACTTC
NA	NA	TRBJ2-6	TRBV6-5	CASSYQPSGANVLTF	TGTGCCAGCAGTTACCAGCCCTCTGGGGCCAACGTCCTGACTTTC
NA	NA	TRBJ2-7	TRBV27	CASSLAAFGPYEQYF	TGTGCCAGCAGTTTAGCGGCATTTGGACCCTACGAGCAGTACTTC
few	NA	TRBJ2-1	TRBV5-6	CASSYRVYNEQFF	TGTGCCAGCAGCTACAGGGTTTACAATGAGCAGTTCTTC
NA	TRBD2	TRBJ2-1	TRBV11-2	CASSFEGASGRGEQFF	TGTGCCAGCAGCTTCGAGGGGGCCAGCGGGAGGGGTGAGCAGTTCTTC
few	TRBD1	TRBJ2-7	TRBV28	CASSLHRGWYEQYF	TGTGCCAGCAGTTTACACAGGGGGTGGTACGAGCAGTACTTC